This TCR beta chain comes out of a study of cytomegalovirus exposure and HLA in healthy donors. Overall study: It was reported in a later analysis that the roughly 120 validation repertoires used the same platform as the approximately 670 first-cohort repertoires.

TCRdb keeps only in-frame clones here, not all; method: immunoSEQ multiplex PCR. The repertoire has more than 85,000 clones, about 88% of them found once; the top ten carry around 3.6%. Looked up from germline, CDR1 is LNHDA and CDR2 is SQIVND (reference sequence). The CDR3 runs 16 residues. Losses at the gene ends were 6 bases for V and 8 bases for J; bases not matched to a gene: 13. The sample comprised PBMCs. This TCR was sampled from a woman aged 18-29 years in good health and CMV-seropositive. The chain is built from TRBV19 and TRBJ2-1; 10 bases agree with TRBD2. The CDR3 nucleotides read TGTGCCAGTAGCCCCACTTCCGGGACTAGCGCGCATGAGCAGTTCTTC. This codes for CASSPTSGTSAHEQFF.